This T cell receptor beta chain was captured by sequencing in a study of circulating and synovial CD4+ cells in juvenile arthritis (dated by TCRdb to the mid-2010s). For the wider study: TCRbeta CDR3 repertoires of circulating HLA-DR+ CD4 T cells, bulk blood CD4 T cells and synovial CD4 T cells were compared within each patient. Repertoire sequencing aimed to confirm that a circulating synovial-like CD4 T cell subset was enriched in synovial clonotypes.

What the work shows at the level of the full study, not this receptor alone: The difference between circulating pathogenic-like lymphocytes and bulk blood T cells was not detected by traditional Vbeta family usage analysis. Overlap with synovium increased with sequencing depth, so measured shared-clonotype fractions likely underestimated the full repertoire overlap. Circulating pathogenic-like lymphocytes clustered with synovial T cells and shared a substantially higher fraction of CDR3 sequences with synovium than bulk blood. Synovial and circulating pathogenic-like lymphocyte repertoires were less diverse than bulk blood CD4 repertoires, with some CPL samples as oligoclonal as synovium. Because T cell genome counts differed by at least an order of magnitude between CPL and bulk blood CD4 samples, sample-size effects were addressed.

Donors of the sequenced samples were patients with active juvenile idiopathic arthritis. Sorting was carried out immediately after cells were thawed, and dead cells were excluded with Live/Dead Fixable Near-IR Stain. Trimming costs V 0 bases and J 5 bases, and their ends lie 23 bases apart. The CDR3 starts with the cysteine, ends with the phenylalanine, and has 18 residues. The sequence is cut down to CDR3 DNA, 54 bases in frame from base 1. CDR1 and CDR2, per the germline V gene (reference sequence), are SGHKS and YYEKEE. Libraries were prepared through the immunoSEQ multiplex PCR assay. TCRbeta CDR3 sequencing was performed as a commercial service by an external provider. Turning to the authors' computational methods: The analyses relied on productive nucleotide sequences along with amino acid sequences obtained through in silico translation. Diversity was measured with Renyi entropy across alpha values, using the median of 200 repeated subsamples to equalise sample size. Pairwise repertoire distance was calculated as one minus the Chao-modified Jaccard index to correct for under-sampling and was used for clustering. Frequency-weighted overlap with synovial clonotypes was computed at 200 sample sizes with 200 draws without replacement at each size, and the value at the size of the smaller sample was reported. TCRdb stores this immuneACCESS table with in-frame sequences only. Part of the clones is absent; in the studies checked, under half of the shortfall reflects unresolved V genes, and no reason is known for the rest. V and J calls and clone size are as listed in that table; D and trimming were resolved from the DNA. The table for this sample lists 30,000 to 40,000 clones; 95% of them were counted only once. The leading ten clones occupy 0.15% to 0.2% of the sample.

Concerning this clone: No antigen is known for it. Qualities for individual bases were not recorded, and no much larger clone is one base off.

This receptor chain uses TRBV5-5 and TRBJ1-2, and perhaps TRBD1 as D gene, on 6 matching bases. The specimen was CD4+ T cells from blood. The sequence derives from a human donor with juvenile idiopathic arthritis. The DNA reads TGTGCCAGCAGCTTGGCTCTATGGACAGTGGTGGGGATATATGGCTACACCTTC. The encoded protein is CASSLALWTVVGIYGYTF.